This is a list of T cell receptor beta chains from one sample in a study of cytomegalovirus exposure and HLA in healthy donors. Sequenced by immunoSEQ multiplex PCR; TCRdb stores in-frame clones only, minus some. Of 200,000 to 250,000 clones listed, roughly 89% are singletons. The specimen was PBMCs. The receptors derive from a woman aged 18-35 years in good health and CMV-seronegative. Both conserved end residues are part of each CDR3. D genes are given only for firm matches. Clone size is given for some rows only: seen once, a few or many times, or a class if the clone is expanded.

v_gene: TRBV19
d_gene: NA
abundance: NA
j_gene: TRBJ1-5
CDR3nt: TGTGCCAGTAGTTCCCGACAGATCAATCAGCCCCAGCATTTT
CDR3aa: CASSSRQINQPQHF

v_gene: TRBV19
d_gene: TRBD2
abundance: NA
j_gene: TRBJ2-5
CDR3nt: TGTGCCAGTAGTATAGACCCCCCAGCGGGGGGACAGGAGACCCAGTACTTC
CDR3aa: CASSIDPPAGGQETQYF

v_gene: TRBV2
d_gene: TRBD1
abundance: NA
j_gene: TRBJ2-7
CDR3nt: TGTGCCGGAAGACAGGGCATTAGCTCCTACGAGCAGTACTTC
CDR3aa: CAGRQGISSYEQYF

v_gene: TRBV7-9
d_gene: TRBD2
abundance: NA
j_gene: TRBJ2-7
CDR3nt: TGTGCCAGCAGTGTTGTGGGGGGGAGCTACGAGCAGTACTTC
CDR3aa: CASSVVGGSYEQYF

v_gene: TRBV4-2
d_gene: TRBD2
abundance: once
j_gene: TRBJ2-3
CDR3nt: TGTGCCAGCAGCCCAGGACTAGCATACAGCACAGATACGCAGTATTTT
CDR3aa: CASSPGLAYSTDTQYF

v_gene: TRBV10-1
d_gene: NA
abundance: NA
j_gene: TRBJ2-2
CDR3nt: TGCGCCAGCAGTGAGGGCGGGGACCACACCGGGGAGCTGTTTTTT
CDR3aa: CASSEGGDHTGELFF

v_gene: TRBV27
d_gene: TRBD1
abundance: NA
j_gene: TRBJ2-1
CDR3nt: TGTGCCAGCAGTGCGCCGGGACAGGGTTCTAATGAGCAGTTCTTC
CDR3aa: CASSAPGQGSNEQFF

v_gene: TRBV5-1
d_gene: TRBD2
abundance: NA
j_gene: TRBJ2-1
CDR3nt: TGCGCCAGCAGGAAGGGAGGGGACTGGGGCTACAATGAGCAGTTCTTC
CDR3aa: CASRKGGDWGYNEQFF

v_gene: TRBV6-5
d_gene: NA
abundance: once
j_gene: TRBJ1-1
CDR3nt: TGTGCCAGCATTCCGGCTTGGCTAGGCACTGAAGCTTTCTTT
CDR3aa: CASIPAWLGTEAFF

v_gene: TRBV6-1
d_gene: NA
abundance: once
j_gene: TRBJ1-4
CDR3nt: TGTGCCAGCAGTGGCAGGGGTTTAGGGAATGAAAAACTGTTTTTT
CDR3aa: CASSGRGLGNEKLFF

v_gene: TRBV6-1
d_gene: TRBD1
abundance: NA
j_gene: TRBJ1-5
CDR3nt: TGTGCCAGCAGTGAACTAGGGGGCGGTCAGCCCCAGCATTTT
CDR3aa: CASSELGGGQPQHF

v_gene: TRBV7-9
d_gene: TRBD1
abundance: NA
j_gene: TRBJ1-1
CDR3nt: TGTGCCAGCAGCCCTAATACAGGGGGTGAGGCTTTCTTT
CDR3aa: CASSPNTGGEAFF

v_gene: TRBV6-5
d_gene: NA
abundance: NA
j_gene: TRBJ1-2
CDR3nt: TGTGCCAGCAGTTACTCGGCAGTAAACTATGGCTACACCTTC
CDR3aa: CASSYSAVNYGYTF

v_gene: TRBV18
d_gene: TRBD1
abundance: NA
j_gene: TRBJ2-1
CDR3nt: TGTGCCAGCTCAACACAGGGGTACAATGAGCAGTTCTTC
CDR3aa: CASSTQGYNEQFF

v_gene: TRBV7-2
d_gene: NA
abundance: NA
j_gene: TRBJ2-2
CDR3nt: TGTGCCAGCAGCTTATATCGGGGTTCAAGCACCGGGGAGCTGTTTTTT
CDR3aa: CASSLYRGSSTGELFF

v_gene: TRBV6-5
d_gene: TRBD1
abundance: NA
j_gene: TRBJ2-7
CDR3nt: TGTGCCAGCAGTTACTCCGGGACAGGGGTTGTCGACGAGCAGTACTTC
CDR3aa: CASSYSGTGVVDEQYF

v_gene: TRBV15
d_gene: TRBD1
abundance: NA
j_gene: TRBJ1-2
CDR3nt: TGTGCCACCAGTTATTATCGTGGGACAGGCCACTATGGCTACACCTTC
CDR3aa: CATSYYRGTGHYGYTF

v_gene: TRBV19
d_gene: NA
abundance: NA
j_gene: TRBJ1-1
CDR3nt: TGTGCCAGTACTTCTTCCGGGGGGATGAACACTGAAGCTTTCTTT
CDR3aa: CASTSSGGMNTEAFF

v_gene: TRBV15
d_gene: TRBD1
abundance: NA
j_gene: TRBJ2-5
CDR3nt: TGTGCCACCAGCAGAGAGGGACAGTACCAAGAGACCCAGTACTTC
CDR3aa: CATSREGQYQETQYF

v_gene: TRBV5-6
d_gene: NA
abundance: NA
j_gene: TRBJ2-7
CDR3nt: TGTGCCAGCAGCAGGGGGAGCTCCTACGAGCAGTACTTC
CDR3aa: CASSRGSSYEQYF

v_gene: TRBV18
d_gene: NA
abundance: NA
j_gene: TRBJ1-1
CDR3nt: TGTGCCAGCTCACCAGGGCAACGGAACACTGAAGCTTTCTTT
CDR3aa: CASSPGQRNTEAFF

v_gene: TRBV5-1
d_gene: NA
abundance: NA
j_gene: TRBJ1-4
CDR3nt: TGCGCCAGCGCGGGGGAGGCCATCAATGAAAAACTGTTTTTT
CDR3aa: CASAGEAINEKLFF

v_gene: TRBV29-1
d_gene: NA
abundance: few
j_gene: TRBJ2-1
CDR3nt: TGCAGCGTTGTTCTGCGCTACAATGAGCAGTTCTTC
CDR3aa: CSVVLRYNEQFF

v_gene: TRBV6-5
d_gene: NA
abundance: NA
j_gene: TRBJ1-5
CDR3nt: TGTGCCAGCAGTTACTCGAGGGTTTCGAATCAGCCCCAGCATTTT
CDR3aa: CASSYSRVSNQPQHF

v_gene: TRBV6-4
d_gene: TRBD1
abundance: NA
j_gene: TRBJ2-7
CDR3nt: TGTGCCAGCAGCGCGACAGGGACGTCGCACGAGCAGTACTTC
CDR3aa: CASSATGTSHEQYF

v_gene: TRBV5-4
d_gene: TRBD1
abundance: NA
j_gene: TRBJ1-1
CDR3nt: TGTGCCAGCAGCTTACGACAGGGCGAGGCTTTCTTT
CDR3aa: CASSLRQGEAFF

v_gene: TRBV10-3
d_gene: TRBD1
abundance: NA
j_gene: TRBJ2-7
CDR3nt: TGTGCCATCAGAGCGGGGACAGGGTCCGTCTACGAGCAGTACTTC
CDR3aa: CAIRAGTGSVYEQYF

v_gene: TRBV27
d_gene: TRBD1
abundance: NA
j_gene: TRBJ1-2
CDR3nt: TGTGCCAGCAGAGGGACAGGTTTAAGTGGCTACACCTTC
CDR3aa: CASRGTGLSGYTF

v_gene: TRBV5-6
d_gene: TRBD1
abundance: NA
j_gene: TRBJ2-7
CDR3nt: TGTGCCAGCAAAGGACAGGGGCCCTACGAGCAGTACTTC
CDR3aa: CASKGQGPYEQYF

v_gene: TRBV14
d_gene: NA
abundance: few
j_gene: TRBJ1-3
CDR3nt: TGTGCCAGCAGCCAAGGGACCAGGGGCTATACTGGAAACACCATATATTTT
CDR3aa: CASSQGTRGYTGNTIYF

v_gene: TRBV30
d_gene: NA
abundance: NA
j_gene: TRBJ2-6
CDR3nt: TGTGCCTGGAGTAGGGGCTATGGGGCCAACGTCCTGACTTTC
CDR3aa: CAWSRGYGANVLTF

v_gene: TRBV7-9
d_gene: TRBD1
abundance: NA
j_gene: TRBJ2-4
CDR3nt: TGTGCCAGCAGCCCGGGTGACAGGGTAGTACTTTTC
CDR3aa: CASSPGDRVVLF

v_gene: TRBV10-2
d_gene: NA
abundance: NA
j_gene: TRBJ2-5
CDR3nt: TGCGCCAGCAACCGGGCCTCCCCCGGGGACCAGTACTTC
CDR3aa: CASNRASPGDQYF

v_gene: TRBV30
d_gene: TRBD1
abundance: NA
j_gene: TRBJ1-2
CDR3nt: TGTGCCTCAGATCCGGGACAGAGATCGGCAGGCTACACCTTC
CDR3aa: CASDPGQRSAGYTF

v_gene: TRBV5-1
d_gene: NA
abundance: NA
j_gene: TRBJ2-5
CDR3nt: TGCGCCAGCAGCCAGACTCCATCTGAGGGGACCCAGTACTTC
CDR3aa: CASSQTPSEGTQYF

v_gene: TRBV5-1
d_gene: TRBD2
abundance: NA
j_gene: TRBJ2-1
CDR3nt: TGCGCCAGCAGCTTGGTCGCTGCGGGAGGGGTTGGCAATGAGCAGTTCTTC
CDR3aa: CASSLVAAGGVGNEQFF

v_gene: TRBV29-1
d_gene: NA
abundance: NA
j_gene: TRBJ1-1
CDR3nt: TGCAGCGTTTTCAGTTACACTGAAGCTTTCTTT
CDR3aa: CSVFSYTEAFF

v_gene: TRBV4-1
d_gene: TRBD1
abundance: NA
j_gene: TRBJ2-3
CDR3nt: TGCGCCAGCAGCCAATATCCGGGACAGAGCACAGATACGCAGTATTTT
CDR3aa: CASSQYPGQSTDTQYF

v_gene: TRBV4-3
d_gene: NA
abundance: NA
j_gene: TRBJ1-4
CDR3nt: TGCGCCAGCAGCCAGGGGCCTGTTGCGGCTAATGAAAAACTGTTTTTT
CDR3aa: CASSQGPVAANEKLFF

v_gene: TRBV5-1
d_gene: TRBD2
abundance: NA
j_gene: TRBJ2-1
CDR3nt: TGCGCCAGCAGCGCCCGAGGACTAGCGGGGGCGGGATCCTACAATGAGCAGTTCTTC
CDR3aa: CASSARGLAGAGSYNEQFF

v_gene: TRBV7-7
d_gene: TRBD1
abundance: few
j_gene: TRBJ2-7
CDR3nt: TGTGCCAGCAGCCCTGGGACAGGGGCCTCCTACGAGCAGTACTTC
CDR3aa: CASSPGTGASYEQYF

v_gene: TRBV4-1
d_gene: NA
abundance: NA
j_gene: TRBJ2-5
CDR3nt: TGCGCCAGCAGCCACCGACAGGAAGAGACCCAGTACTTC
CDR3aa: CASSHRQEETQYF

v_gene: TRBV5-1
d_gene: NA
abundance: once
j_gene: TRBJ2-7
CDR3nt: TGCGCCAGCAGCCCCGGGACTGTCTCCTACGAGCAGTACTTC
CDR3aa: CASSPGTVSYEQYF

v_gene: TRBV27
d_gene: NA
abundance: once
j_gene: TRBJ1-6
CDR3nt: TGTGCCAGCAGTTTTTTAGTTGCGGGATATGGTTCACCCCTCCACTTT
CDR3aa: CASSFLVAGYGSPLHF

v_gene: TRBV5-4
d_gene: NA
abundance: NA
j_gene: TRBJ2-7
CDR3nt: TGTGCCAGCAGCTTGCTTGGCGGCTCCTACGAGCAGTACTTC
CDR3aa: CASSLLGGSYEQYF

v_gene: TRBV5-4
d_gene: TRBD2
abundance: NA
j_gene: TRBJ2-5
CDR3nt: TGTGCCAGCAGCATGGGGGGGAGGTACCAAGAGACCCAGTACTTC
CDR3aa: CASSMGGRYQETQYF

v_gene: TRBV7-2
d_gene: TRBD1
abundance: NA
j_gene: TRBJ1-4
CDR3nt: TGTGCCAGCAGCGCACGGGCAGGGGGCTCTAATGAAAAACTGTTTTTT
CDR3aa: CASSARAGGSNEKLFF

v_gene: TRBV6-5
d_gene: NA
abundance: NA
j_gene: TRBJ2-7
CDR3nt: TGTGCCAGCAGGCCTGACAGGGCGGGGTCCTACGAGCAGTACTTC
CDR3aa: CASRPDRAGSYEQYF

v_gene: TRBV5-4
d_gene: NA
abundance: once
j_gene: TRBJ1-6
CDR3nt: TGTGCCAGCAGCTTGGTCCTGGGGAGGGGGGAGTATAATTCACCCCTCCACTTT
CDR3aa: CASSLVLGRGEYNSPLHF

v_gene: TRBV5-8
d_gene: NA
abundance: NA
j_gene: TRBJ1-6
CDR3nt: TGTGCCAGCAGCTTGGATCAGGGTGGGATTTCACCCCTCCACTTT
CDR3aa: CASSLDQGGISPLHF